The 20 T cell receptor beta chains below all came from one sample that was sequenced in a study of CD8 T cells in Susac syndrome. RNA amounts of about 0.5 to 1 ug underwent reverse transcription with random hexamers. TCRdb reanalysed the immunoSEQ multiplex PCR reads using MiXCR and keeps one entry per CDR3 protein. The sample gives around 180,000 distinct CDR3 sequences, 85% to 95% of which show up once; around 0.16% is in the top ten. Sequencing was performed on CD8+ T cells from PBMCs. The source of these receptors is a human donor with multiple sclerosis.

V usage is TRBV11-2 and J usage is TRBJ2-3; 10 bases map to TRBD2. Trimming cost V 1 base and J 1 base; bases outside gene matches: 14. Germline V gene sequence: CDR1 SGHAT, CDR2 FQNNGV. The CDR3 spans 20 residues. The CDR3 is CASSLVWRLAGVLGTDTQYF. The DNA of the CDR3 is TGTGCCAGCAGCTTAGTTTGGCGGCTAGCGGGAGTTCTTGGCACAGATACGCAGTATTTT.

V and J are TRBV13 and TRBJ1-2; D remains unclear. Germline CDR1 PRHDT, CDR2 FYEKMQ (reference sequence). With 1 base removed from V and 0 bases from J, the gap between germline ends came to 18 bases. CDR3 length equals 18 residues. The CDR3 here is CASSLVLFGRSPNYGYTF. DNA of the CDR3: TGTGCCAGCAGCTTAGTTCTTTTCGGTCGGAGTCCTAACTATGGCTACACCTTC.

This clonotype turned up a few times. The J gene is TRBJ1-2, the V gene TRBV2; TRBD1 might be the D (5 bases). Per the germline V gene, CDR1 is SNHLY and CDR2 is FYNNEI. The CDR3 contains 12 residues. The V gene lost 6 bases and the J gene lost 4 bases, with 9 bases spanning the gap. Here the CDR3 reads CASRGDFYGYTF. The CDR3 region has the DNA TGTGCCAGCAGGGGGGATTTCTATGGCTACACCTTC.

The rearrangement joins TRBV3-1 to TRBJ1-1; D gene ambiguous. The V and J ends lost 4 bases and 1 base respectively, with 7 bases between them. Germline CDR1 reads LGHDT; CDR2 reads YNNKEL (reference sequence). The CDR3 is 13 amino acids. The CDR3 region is CASSPDQNTEAFF. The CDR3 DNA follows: TGTGCCAGCAGCCCAGATCAGAACACTGAAGCTTTCTTT.

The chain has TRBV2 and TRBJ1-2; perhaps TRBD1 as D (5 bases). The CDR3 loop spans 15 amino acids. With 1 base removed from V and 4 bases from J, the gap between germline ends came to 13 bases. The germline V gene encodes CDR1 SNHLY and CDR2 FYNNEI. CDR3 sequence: CASSEGQGAGYGYTF. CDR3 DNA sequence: TGTGCCAGCAGTGAAGGGCAGGGTGCAGGCTATGGCTACACCTTC.

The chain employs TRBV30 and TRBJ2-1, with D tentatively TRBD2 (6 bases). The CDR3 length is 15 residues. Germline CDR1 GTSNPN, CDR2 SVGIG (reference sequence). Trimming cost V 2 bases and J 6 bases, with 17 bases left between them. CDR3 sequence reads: CAWSWASGLFNEQFF. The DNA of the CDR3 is TGTGCCTGGAGTTGGGCCTCGGGACTGTTCAATGAGCAGTTCTTC.

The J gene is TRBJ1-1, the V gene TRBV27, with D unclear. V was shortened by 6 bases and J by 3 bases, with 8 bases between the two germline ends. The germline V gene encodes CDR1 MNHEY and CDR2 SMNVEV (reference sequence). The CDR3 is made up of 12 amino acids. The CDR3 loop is CASSRGDTEAFF. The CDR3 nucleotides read TGTGCCAGCAGCCGCGGCGACACTGAAGCTTTCTTT.

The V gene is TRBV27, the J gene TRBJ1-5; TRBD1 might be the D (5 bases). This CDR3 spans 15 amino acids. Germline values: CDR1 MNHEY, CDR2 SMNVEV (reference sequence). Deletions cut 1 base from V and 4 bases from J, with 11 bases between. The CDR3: CASSLLPGGNQPQHF. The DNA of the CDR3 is TGTGCCAGCAGTTTATTACCCGGGGGAAATCAGCCCCAGCATTTT.

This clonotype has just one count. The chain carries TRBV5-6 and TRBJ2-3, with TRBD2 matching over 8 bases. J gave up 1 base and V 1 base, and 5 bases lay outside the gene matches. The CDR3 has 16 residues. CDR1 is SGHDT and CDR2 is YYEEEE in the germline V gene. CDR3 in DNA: TGTGCCAGCAGCTTGTTTACACTAGCGGGCACAGATACGCAGTATTTT. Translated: CASSLFTLAGTDTQYF.

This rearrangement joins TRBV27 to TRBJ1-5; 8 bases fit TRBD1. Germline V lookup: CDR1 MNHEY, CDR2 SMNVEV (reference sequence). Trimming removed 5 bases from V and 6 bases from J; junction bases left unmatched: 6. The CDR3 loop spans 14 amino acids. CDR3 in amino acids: CASSIRTGSQPQHF. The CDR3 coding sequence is TGTGCCAGCAGTATACGGACAGGGAGTCAGCCCCAGCATTTT.

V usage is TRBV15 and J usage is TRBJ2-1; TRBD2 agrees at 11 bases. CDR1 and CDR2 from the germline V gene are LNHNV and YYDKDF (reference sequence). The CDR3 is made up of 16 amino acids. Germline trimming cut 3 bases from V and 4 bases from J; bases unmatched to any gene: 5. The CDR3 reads CATSSEGLAEYNEQFF. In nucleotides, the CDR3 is TGTGCCACCAGCAGCGAGGGACTAGCGGAGTACAATGAGCAGTTCTTC. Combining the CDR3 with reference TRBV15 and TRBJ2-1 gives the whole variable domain DAMVIQNPRYQVTQFGKPVTLSCSQTLNHNVMYWYQQKSSQAPKLLFHYYDKDFNNEADTPDNFQSRRPNTSFCFLDIRSPGLGDTAMYLCATSSEGLAEYNEQFFGPGTRLTVL.

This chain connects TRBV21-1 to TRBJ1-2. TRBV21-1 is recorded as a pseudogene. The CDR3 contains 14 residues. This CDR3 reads CASSKGAGNYGYTF. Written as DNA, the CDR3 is TGTGCCAGCAGCAAAGGAGCCGGAAACTATGGCTACACCTTC.

In nucleotides, the CDR3 is TGTGCCAGCTCACACAGCGAAGACAGGGGGCTGATCTATGGCTACACCTTC. Residues: CASSHSEDRGLIYGYTF. J is TRBJ1-2 and V is TRBV18, with TRBD1 matching over 10 bases. The CDR3 length is 17 residues. V lost 4 bases and J lost 4; bases outside the gene matches: 12. CDR1 KGHSH and CDR2 LQKENI come from the germline V gene.

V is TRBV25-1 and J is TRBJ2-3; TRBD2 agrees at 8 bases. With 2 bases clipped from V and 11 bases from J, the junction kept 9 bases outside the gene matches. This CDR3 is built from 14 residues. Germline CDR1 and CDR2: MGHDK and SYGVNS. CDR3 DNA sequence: TGTGCCAGCAGTGAACCCCGGACTAGCCGCAAGCAGTATTTT. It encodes CASSEPRTSRKQYF.

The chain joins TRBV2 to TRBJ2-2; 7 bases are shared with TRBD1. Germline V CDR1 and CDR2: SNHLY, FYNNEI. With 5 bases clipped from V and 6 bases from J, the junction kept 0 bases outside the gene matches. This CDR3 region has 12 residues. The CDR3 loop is CASSQGAGELFF. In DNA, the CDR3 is TGTGCCAGCAGTCAGGGGGCCGGGGAGCTGTTTTTT.

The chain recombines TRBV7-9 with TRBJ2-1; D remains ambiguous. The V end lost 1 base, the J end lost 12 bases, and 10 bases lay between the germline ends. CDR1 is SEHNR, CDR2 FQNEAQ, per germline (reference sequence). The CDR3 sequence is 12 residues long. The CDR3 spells CASSLESAGQFF. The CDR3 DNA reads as TGTGCCAGCAGCTTAGAATCGGCCGGGCAGTTCTTC. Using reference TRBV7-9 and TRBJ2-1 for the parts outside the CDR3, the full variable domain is DTGVSQNPRHKITKRGQNVTFRCDPISEHNRLYWYRQTLGQGPEFLTYFQNEAQLEKSRLLSDRFSAERPKGSFSTLEIQRTEQGDSAMYLCASSLESAGQFFGPGTRLTVL.

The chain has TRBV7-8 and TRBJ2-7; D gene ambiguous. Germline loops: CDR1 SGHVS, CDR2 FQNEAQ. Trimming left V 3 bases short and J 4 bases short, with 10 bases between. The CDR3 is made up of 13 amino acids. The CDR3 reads CASSFRLQYEQYF. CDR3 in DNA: TGTGCCAGCAGCTTTAGACTTCAATACGAGCAGTACTTC.

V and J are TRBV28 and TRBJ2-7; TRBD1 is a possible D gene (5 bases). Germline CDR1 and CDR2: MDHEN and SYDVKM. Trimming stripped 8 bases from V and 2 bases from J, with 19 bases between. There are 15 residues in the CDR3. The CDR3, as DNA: TGTGCCAGCGGCCCAACAGGCCAGCACCCCTACGAGCAGTACTTC. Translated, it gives CASGPTGQHPYEQYF. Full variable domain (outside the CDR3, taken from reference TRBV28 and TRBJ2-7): DVKVTQSSRYLVKRTGEKVFLECVQDMDHENMFWYRQDPGLGLRLIYFSYDVKMKEKGDIPEGYSVSREKKERFSLILESASTNQTSMYLCASGPTGQHPYEQYFGPGTRLTVT.

The CDR3 protein is CASSQDLGKNNEQFF. The DNA of the CDR3 is TGTGCCAGCAGCCAAGATCTAGGGAAGAACAATGAGCAGTTCTTC. The V call is TRBV14, the J call TRBJ2-1; no clear D. The CDR3 runs to 15 residues. CDR1 is SGHDN, CDR2 FVKESK, per germline. Trimming removed 0 bases at V and 5 bases at J, with 11 bases between. Full variable domain (outside the CDR3, taken from reference TRBV14 and TRBJ2-1): EAGVTQFPSHSVIEKGQTVTLRCDPISGHDNLYWYRRVMGKEIKFLLHFVKESKQDESGMPNNRFLAERTGGTYSTLKVQPAELEDSGVYFCASSQDLGKNNEQFFGPGTRLTVL.

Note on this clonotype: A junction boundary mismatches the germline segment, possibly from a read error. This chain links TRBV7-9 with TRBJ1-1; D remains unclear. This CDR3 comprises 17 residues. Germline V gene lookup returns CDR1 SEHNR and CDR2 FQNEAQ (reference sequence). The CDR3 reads CASSQYIAPTMGTEAFF. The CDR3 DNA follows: TGCGCCAGCAGCCAATATATCGCCCCAACCATGGGCACTGAAGCTTTCTTT.